This T cell receptor (beta chain) was retrieved from a study of cytomegalovirus exposure and HLA in healthy donors. The V gene's germline CDR1 is LNHDA and CDR2 SQIVND (reference sequence). The CDR3 totals 12 residues. With 5 bases removed from V and 7 bases from J, the gap between germline ends came to 9 bases. With respect to this clone: Its antigen is currently unknown.

60 Vbeta and 13 Jbeta primers were used in PCR. TCRdb's copy holds only in-frame clones and misses some; the assay was immunoSEQ multiplex PCR. Of around 78,000 clones listed, around three quarters were seen once; the top ten hold approximately 1%. Study findings and constraints: A missense DCLRE1C variant was associated with V- and J-gene trimming of TCR beta chains in a later analysis, and an independent cohort replicated the association. Productive rates of about 87% or about 30% were seen for most TCR beta V segments in an earlier analysis. It has been reported that TCR beta sequences accurately predicted the HLA-A and HLA-B alleles of most subjects.

Sequencing input: PBMCs. This sequence was found in a male donor in good health and CMV-seronegative. V and J are TRBV19 and TRBJ2-1, with no clear D. The CDR3 nucleotides read TGTGCCAGTAGTCCCCCCGGGAATGAGCAGTTCTTC. It yields the protein CASSPPGNEQFF.